This entry describes one T cell receptor (beta chain). TCRdb reprocessed the 5' RACE reads and reports one entry per CDR3 protein, with no DNA. The listing records 150,000 to 200,000 distinct CDR3 sequences. The data were taken from a study of monozygotic twins with inflammatory bowel disease. The receptor's source is a human donor with ulcerative colitis or Crohn's disease, or a healthy co-twin of an affected twin (not recorded which). Sequencing was performed on blood.

The CDR3 region is CSVVLQLNTEAFF. This sequence joins TRBV29-1 and TRBJ1-1. The CDR3 spans 13 residues. Per the germline V gene, CDR1 is SQVTM and CDR2 is ANQGSEA. Filled out from reference TRBV29-1 and TRBJ1-1, the complete variable domain reads SAVISQKPSRDICQRGTSLTIQCQVDSQVTMMFWYRQQPGQSLTLIATANQGSEATYESGFVIDKFPISRPNLTFSTLTVSNMSPEDSSIYLCSVVLQLNTEAFFGQGTRLTVV.